This TCR beta chain was sequenced in a study of shared clonotypes between healthy human individuals. Several immunoSEQ plates received, in even portions, the genomic DNA of each subset. TCRdb's table, derived via immunoSEQ multiplex PCR, lists solely in-frame clones and lacks some. The sample has millions of clones; 90% to 95% are singletons. This clone was recorded only once. Naive-designated CD8 cells lacked CD45RO, were positively enriched for CCR7, and omitted terminally differentiated effector memory CD45RA+ cells. The receptor was derived from a man aged 18 to 35 in good health. Some clones in this sample may be carry-over from other donors' samples. The sample was naive CD8+ T cells from PBMCs.

CDR3 DNA sequence: TGCGCCAGCAGTGAGAGGGCAGGGGGCTTCTACGAGCAGTACTTC. It codes for CASSERAGGFYEQYF. V and J are TRBV10-2 and TRBJ2-7, with 8 bases that match TRBD1. CDR1 and CDR2 from the germline V gene are WSHSY and SAAADI. V lost 2 bases, J lost 3 bases, and 6 bases stayed unmatched. CDR3 size: 15 residues.